A single sample is the source of the 15 T cell receptor beta chains below, sequenced in a study of T cell responses to AZD1222 COVID-19 vaccine. The protocol was immunoSEQ multiplex PCR, while the TCRdb copy is restricted to in-frame clones and leaves out a portion. The table has approximately 190,000 clones, around 93% seen once; the top ten hold approximately 1%. The sample in question was peripheral blood, obtained 28 days after the second AZD1222 dose. These receptors came from an adult who received the AZD1222 COVID-19 vaccine.

This clone has more than one count but fewer than ten. The rearrangement links TRBV20-1 to TRBJ1-5; a weak D match, TRBD1 (6 bases). There are 13 residues in the CDR3. Germline-derived CDR1 and CDR2 are DFQATT and SNEGSKA (reference sequence). The V gene lost 3 bases and the J gene lost 7 bases, with 13 bases spanning the gap. CDR3 in DNA: TGCAGTGCTAGTGGGCAGGGGAAACAGCCCCAGCATTTT. It yields the protein CSASGQGKQPQHF.

The chain links TRBV5-1 to TRBJ2-7, with 9 bases lining up with TRBD1. CDR1 SGHRS and CDR2 YFSETQ come from the germline V gene. This CDR3 comprises 14 residues. The junction had 6 bases not matched to a gene; V was cut back by 3 bases and J by 5 bases. CDR3 residues: CASSSGTGTHEQYF. CDR3 DNA: TGCGCCAGCAGCTCCGGGACAGGGACCCACGAGCAGTACTTC.

The chain links TRBV3-1 (or the pseudogene TRBV3-2) to TRBJ1-2; no definite D call. This CDR3 comprises 17 residues. Germline V gene sequence: CDR1 LGHDT, CDR2 YNNKEL (reference sequence). V was cut by 1 base and J by 5 bases, with 20 bases left in between. DNA of the CDR3: TGTGCCAGCAGCCAAGCTTGGCGAGCGGGCAGGAGTTATGGCTACACCTTC. It yields the protein CASSQAWRAGRSYGYTF.

As DNA, the CDR3 is TGTGCCAGCAGTACTACAGGGGGAGGTGGAAACACCATATATTTT. Protein sequence: CASSTTGGGGNTIYF. This chain links TRBV25-1 with TRBJ1-3, with TRBD1 identical over 8 bases. V trimming: 5 bases; J trimming: 3 bases; junction bases outside the gene matches: 6. This CDR3 contains 15 residues. CDR1 is MGHDK, CDR2 SYGVNS, per germline.

CDR3 bases: TGTGCCAGCAGTGAGTTGGGAGTAAGCGGGGAGCTGTTTTTT. This codes for CASSELGVSGELFF. The chain carries TRBV2 and TRBJ2-2, with D tentatively TRBD2 (5 bases). Germline V gene lookup returns CDR1 SNHLY and CDR2 FYNNEI. The CDR3 sequence is 14 residues long. The ends were cut back, 3 bases at V and 7 bases at J, with 12 bases in the middle.

The rearrangement uses TRBV19 and TRBJ1-5, with 7 bases identical to TRBD1. This CDR3 region has 16 residues. Germline lookup yields CDR1 LNHDA and CDR2 SQIVND (reference sequence). V was clipped by 3 bases and J by 6 bases; unmatched bases: 11. The CDR3 DNA is TGTGCCAGTAGTATCGCAGGAGGGGGCTATAGTCAGCCCCAGCATTTT. Translation gives CASSIAGGGYSQPQHF.

The V gene is TRBV5-1, the J gene TRBJ2-5, with 7 bases identical to TRBD1. CDR3 size: 15 residues. The V gene end was trimmed by 4 bases and the J gene end by 7 bases; junction bases not matched to a gene: 13. Germline V CDR1 and CDR2: SGHRS, YFSETQ. CDR3 in DNA: TGCGCCAGCAGCCCCGGGGACAGCCGGCAGGGGACCCAGTACTTC. Residues: CASSPGDSRQGTQYF.

This chain joins TRBV3-1 (or the pseudogene TRBV3-2) and TRBJ2-3; D remains unclear. This CDR3 is 16 amino acids long. Deletions cut 4 bases from V and 0 bases from J, with 14 bases between. The germline CDR1 and CDR2 sequences are LGHDT and YNNKEL (reference sequence). The CDR3 here is CASSPRGAPSTDTQYF. The CDR3 DNA reads TGTGCCAGCAGCCCGCGAGGCGCACCTAGCACAGATACGCAGTATTTT.

The chain uses TRBV12-3 or TRBV12-4 and TRBJ2-4; D might be TRBD2 (6 bases). Trimming stripped 6 bases from V and 11 bases from J, with 14 bases between. The CDR3 spans 12 residues. The CDR3 loop is CASSLGGIFQYF. The CDR3 DNA reads TGTGCCAGCAGCCTTGGGGGGATCTTTCAGTACTTC.

This chain links TRBV29-1 with TRBJ1-2; D perhaps matches TRBD1 (6 bases). The germline V and J ends were trimmed by 6 bases and 0 bases, with 20 bases remaining between them. This CDR3 region has 16 residues. CDR1 SQVTM and CDR2 ANQGSEA come from the germline V gene. The DNA of the CDR3 is TGCAGCGTGAGGGGACTTACAGGGCCGACTAACTATGGCTACACCTTC. This gives the protein CSVRGLTGPTNYGYTF.

This rearrangement joins TRBV7-2 to TRBJ1-5; perhaps TRBD1 as D (6 bases). The V gene lost 5 bases and the J gene lost 0 bases, with 11 bases spanning the gap. The CDR3 runs 15 residues. CDR1 is SGHTA, CDR2 FQGNSA, per germline. The CDR3 DNA reads as TGTGCCAGCAGCCCCGGGACACTTAGCAATCAGCCCCAGCATTTT. It is translated as CASSPGTLSNQPQHF.

V is TRBV19 and J is TRBJ2-1; 7 bases are a match to TRBD1. With 8 bases clipped from V and 6 bases from J, the junction kept 10 bases outside the gene matches. CDR1 is LNHDA and CDR2 is SQIVND in the germline V gene (reference sequence). There are 14 residues in the CDR3. The CDR3 here is CASSPGTDTNEQFF. The CDR3 bases are TGTGCCAGTTCGCCTGGGACAGATACCAATGAGCAGTTCTTC.

This clone was picked up one time. The chain joins TRBV6-5 to TRBJ2-5; the D gene is possibly TRBD2 (7 bases). Trimming pared 7 bases from V and 2 bases from J, leaving 17 bases between. This CDR3 region has 15 residues. CDR1 is MNHEY, CDR2 SVGAGI, per germline. The CDR3 loop reads CASTEGGGGQETQYF. The CDR3 DNA reads as TGTGCCAGCACCGAGGGGGGGGGTGGTCAAGAGACCCAGTACTTC.

There are a few counts of this clone. V usage is TRBV27 and J usage is TRBJ1-5; possible D gene TRBD1, 6 bases. Germline values: CDR1 MNHEY, CDR2 SMNVEV (reference sequence). CDR3 length: 20 residues. Between the trimmed V and J ends, which lost 3 bases and 0 bases, there was a span of 24 bases. CDR3 bases: TGTGCCAGCAGTTTCCCCGCGCCCAGGGGCCCGAGAGGTAGCAATCAGCCCCAGCATTTT. It specifies CASSFPAPRGPRGSNQPQHF.

The chain has TRBV5-1 and TRBJ1-1, with D possibly TRBD1 on 5 matching bases. Germline loops: CDR1 SGHRS, CDR2 YFSETQ. The CDR3 runs to 14 residues. Trimming cost V 3 bases and J 1 base, with 10 bases left between them. CDR3 protein: CASSSLGANTEAFF. In nucleotides, the CDR3 is TGCGCCAGCAGCTCCCTCGGGGCGAACACTGAAGCTTTCTTT.